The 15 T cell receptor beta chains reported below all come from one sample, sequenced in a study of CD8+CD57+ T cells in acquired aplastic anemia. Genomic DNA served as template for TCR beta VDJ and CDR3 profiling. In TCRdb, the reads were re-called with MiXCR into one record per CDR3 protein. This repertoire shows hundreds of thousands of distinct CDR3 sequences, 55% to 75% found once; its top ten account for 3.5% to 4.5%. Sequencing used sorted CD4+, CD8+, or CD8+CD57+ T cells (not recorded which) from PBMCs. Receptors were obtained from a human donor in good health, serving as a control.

The CDR3 reads CAISPPLSGMSTTEYF. CDR3 sequence (DNA): TGTGCCATCAGCCCACCACTTTCGGGAATGTCCACTACAGAGTATTTT. V is TRBV10-3 and J is TRBJ2-3, with TRBD2 as a possible D gene (5 bases). V lost 6 bases, J lost 13 bases, and 29 bases lay in between. Germline V gene data show CDR1 as ENHRY and CDR2 as SYGVKD. CDR3 length: 16 amino acids.

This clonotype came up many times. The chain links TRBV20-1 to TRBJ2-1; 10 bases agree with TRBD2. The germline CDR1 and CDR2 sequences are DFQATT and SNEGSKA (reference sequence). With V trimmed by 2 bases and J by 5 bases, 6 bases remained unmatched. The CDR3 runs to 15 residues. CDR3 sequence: CSARLAGGLNNEQFF. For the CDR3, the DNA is TGCAGTGCTAGATTAGCGGGGGGCCTAAACAATGAGCAGTTCTTC.

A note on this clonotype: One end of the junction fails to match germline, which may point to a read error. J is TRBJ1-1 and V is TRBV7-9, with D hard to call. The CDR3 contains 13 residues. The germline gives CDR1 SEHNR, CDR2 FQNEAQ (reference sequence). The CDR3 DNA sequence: TGTGCCAGCAGCTACGGGTTGCGCGCAGTACTTCTCTTT. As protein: CASSYGLRAVLLF.

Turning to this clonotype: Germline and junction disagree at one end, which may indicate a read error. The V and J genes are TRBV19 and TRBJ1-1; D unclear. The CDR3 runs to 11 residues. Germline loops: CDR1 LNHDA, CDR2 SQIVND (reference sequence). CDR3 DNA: TGCGCCAGTACTATTTTCACTGAAGCTTTCTTT. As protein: CASTIFTEAFF.

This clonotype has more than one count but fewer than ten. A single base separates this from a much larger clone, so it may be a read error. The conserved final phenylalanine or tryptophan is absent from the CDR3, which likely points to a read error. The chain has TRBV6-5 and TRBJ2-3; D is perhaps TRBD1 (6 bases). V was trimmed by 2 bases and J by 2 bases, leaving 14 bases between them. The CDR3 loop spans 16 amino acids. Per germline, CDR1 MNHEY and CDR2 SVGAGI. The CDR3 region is CASSYGGGGVTDTQYS. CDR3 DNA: TGTGCCAGCAGTTACGGGGGCGGCGGAGTCACAGATACGCAGTATTCT.

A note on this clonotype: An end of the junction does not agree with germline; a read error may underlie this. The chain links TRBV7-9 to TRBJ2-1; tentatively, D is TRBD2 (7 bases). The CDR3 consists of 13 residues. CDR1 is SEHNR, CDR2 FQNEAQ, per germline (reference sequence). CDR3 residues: CASSVGGGPRQSF. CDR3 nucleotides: TGTGCCAGCAGCGTAGGGGGGGGGCCAAGGCAGTCCTTC.

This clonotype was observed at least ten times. The CDR3 region is CASTSGGDGYTF. Written as DNA, the CDR3 is TGTGCCAGCACCTCAGGGGGCGATGGCTACACCTTC. J is TRBJ1-2 and V is TRBV28; TRBD1 matches 8 bases. J gave up 6 bases and V 7 bases, and 4 bases lay outside the gene matches. This CDR3 comprises 12 residues. Per the germline V gene, CDR1 is MDHEN and CDR2 is SYDVKM.

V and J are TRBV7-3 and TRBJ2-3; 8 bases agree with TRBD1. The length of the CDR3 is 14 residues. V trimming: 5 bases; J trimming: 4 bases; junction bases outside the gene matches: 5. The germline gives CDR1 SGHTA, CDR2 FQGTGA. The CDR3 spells CASSRDRGADTQYF. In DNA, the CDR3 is TGTGCCAGCAGCCGAGACAGGGGCGCAGATACGCAGTATTTT.

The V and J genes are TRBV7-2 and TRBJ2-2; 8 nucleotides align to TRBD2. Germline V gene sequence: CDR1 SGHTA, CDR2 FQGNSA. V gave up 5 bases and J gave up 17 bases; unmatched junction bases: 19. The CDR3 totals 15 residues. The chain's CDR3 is CASSLKDAHGGEPFF. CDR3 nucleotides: TGTGCCAGCAGCCTTAAAGACGCGCACGGGGGGGAGCCCTTTTTT. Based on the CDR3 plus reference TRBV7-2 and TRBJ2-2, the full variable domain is GAGVSQSPSNKVTEKGKDVELRCDPISGHTALYWYRQSLGQGLEFLIYFQGNSAPDKSGLPSDRFSAERTGGSVSTLTIQRTQQEDSAVYLCASSLKDAHGGEPFFGEGSRLTVL.

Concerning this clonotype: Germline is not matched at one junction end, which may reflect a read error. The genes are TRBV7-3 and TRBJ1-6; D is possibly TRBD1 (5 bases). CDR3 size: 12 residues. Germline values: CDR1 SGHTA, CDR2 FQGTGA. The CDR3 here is CASNQGGAPLHF. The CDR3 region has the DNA TGCGCCAGCAACCAGGGTGGTGCGCCCCTCCACTTT. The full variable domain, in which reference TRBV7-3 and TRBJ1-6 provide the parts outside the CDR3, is GAGVSQTPSNKVTEKGKYVELRCDPISGHTALYWYRQSLGQGPEFLIYFQGTGAADDSGLPNDRFFAVRPEGSVSTLKIQRTERGDSAVYLCASNQGGAPLHFGNGTRLTVT.

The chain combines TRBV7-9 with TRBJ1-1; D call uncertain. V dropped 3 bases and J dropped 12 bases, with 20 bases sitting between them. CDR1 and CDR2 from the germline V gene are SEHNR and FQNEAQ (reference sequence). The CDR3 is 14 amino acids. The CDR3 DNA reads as TGTGCCAGCAGCTTGGAGTCCGGAATGGCTACACCTTTCTTT. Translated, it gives CASSLESGMATPFF.

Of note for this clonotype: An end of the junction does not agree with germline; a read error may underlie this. The CDR3 coding sequence is TGTGCCAGCAGCCCATCCACCGGGGGAGCGGCGAAGCTCTTT. Protein: CASSPSTGGAAKLF. This chain links TRBV7-7 with TRBJ2-3; a weak D match, TRBD2 (6 bases). Germline V gene lookup returns CDR1 SSHAT and CDR2 FNYEAQ (reference sequence). This CDR3 is built from 14 residues.

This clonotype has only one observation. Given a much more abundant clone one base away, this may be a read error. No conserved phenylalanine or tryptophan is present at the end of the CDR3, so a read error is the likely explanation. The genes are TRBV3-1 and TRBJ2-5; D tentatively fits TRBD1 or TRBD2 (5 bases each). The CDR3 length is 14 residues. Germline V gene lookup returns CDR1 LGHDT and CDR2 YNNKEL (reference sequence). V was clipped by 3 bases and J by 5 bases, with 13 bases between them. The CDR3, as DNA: TGTGCCAGCAGCCACGGGGCCATAATTGAGACCCAGTACTCC. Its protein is CASSHGAIIETQYS.

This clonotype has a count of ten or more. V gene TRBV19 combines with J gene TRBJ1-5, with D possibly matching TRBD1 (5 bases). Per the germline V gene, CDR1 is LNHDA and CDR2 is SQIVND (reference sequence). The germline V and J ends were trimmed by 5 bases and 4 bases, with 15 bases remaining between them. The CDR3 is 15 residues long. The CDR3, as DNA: TGTGCCAGTAGTGGGGGGTCCTCTCGAAATCAGCCCCAGCATTTT. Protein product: CASSGGSSRNQPQHF.

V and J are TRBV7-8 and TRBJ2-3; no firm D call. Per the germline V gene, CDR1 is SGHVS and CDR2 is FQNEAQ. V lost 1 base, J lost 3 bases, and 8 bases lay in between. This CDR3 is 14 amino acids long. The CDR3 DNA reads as TGTGCCAGCAGCTTAGGTGTGGATACAGATACGCAGTATTTT. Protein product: CASSLGVDTDTQYF. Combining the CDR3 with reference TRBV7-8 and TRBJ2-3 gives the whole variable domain GAGVSQSPRYKVAKRGQDVALRCDPISGHVSLFWYQQALGQGPEFLTYFQNEAQLDKSGLPSDRFFAERPEGSVSTLKIQRTQQEDSAVYLCASSLGVDTDTQYFGPGTRLTVL.